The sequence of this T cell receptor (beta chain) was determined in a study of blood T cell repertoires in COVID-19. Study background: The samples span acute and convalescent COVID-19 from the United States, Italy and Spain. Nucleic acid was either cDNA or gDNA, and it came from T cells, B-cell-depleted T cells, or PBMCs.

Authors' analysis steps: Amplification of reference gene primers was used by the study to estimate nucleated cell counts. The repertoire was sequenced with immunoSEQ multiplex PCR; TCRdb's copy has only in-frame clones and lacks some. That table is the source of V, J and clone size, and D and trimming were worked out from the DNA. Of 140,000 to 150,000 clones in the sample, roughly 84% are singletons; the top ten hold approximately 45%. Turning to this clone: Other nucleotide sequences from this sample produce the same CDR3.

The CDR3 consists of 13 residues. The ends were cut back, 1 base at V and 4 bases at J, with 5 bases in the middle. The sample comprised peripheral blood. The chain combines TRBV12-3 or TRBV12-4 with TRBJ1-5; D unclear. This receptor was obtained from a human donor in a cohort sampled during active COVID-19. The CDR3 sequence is CASSLGQNQPQHF. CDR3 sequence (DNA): TGTGCCAGCAGTTTAGGCCAGAATCAGCCCCAGCATTTT.